This T cell receptor beta chain is drawn from a study of CD4 and CD8 cells across lung adenocarcinoma regions. TCRdb re-analysed the PCR reads in MiXCR, keeping a single row per CDR3 protein. The profile shows about 23,000 distinct CDR3 sequences, more than 45% of them singletons. The patients had localized lung adenocarcinoma, a non-small cell subtype. The sample taken for sequencing was CD4+ T cells from the center of a lung tumor. This clonotype was obtained from a male donor with lung adenocarcinoma. The CD4 and CD8 labels of this study may be unreliable.

CDR3 in DNA: TGTGCCAGCAGTGCCTTAGAAGGGGTCCCCTACGAGCAGTTCTTC. Its protein is CASSALEGVPYEQFF. This chain links TRBV6-1 with TRBJ2-1; weak D call: TRBD1 (5 bases). Trimming took off 4 bases at V and 10 bases at J, with 20 bases between the two ends. The CDR3 has 15 amino acids. Per germline, CDR1 MNHNS and CDR2 SASEGT.